These 23 T cell receptor beta chains came from one sample sequenced in a study of blood T cell repertoires in COVID-19. The protocol was immunoSEQ multiplex PCR, while the TCRdb copy is restricted to in-frame clones and leaves out a portion. Altogether roughly 40,000 clones are present, approximately 88% being singletons, with the ten largest covering 3% to 4.5%. The material sequenced was peripheral blood. Receptors were obtained from a human donor in a cohort sampled during active COVID-19.

The genes are TRBV11-2 and TRBJ1-5, with no clear D. Germline CDR1 and CDR2: SGHAT and FQNNGV. V lost 2 bases and J lost 6, with 8 bases in between. This CDR3 region has 13 residues. The CDR3 DNA sequence: TGTGCCAGCAGCTTATCTCTTCGTCAGCCCCAGCATTTT. Protein: CASSLSLRQPQHF.

The chain has TRBV5-6 and TRBJ1-1; 8 nucleotides agree with TRBD1. The germline gives CDR1 SGHDT, CDR2 YYEEEE. J lost 0 bases, V lost 4 bases, and 5 bases had no gene match. The length of the CDR3 is 15 residues. This CDR3 reads CASSRGQAMNTEAFF. For the CDR3, the DNA is TGTGCCAGCAGCAGGGGACAGGCTATGAACACTGAAGCTTTCTTT.

This chain links TRBV13 with TRBJ1-3, with TRBD1 identical over 11 bases. The V gene's germline CDR1 is PRHDT and CDR2 FYEKMQ (reference sequence). CDR3 length equals 16 residues. V lost 3 bases and J lost 8; bases outside the gene matches: 9. The chain's CDR3 is CASSFYAGTGGYTIYF. The DNA of the CDR3 is TGTGCCAGCAGCTTTTACGCCGGGACAGGGGGTTACACCATATATTTT.

The sample holds a few counts of this clone. The rearrangement uses TRBV24-1 and TRBJ2-3; 12 bases line up with TRBD2. After removal of 3 bases from V and 4 bases from J, the junction contained 7 bases not matched to a gene. The CDR3 has 17 residues. Germline CDR1 is KGHDR and CDR2 is SFDVKD. The CDR3 nucleotides are TGTGCCACCAGTGATGGGCTAGCGGGGGGGTGGGCAGATACGCAGTATTTT. Its translation is CATSDGLAGGWADTQYF.

J is TRBJ2-2 and V is TRBV10-3; 7 nucleotides match TRBD1. The junction had 7 bases not matched to a gene; V was cut back by 4 bases and J by 2 bases. The CDR3 consists of 16 residues. Germline CDR1 ENHRY, CDR2 SYGVKD. CDR3 loop: CAISGNRGLNTGELFF. DNA for the CDR3: TGTGCCATCAGTGGAAACAGGGGTCTTAACACCGGGGAGCTGTTTTTT.

V and J are TRBV7-2 and TRBJ2-7, with D unclear. The V end lost 3 bases, the J end lost 2 bases, and 11 bases lay between the germline ends. The CDR3 is made up of 14 amino acids. Germline V lookup: CDR1 SGHTA, CDR2 FQGNSA. CDR3 loop: CASSLYSSPYEQYF. The CDR3 DNA is TGTGCCAGCAGCTTGTACAGCTCCCCCTACGAGCAGTACTTC.

The count of this clone is one. The V call is TRBV6-6, the J call TRBJ2-2; tentative D call: TRBD1 (5 bases). The V gene's germline CDR1 is MNHNY and CDR2 SVGAGI (reference sequence). The V gene lost 2 bases and the J gene lost 8 bases, with 18 bases spanning the gap. There are 16 residues in the CDR3. The CDR3 DNA follows: TGTGCCAGCAGTTACCCAACAGGATATGACGGGGGGGAGCTGTTTTTT. Encoded protein: CASSYPTGYDGGELFF.

The V call is TRBV3-1 (or the pseudogene TRBV3-2), the J call TRBJ1-3; a weak D match, TRBD1 (5 bases). The V gene lost 1 base and the J gene lost 4 bases, with 11 bases spanning the gap. Germline-derived CDR1 and CDR2 are LGHDT and YNNKEL (reference sequence). This CDR3 has 15 residues. The CDR3 DNA reads as TGTGCCAGCAGCCAAGTTCAGGGAGGCGGAAACACCATATATTTT. It yields the protein CASSQVQGGGNTIYF.

V usage is TRBV6-5 and J usage is TRBJ1-2; D might be TRBD1 (5 bases). CDR1 MNHEY and CDR2 SVGAGI come from the germline V gene. Trimming took 0 bases from V and 4 from J, leaving 15 bases between them. CDR3 size: 16 residues. CDR3 bases: TGTGCCAGCAGTTACTCGATGGGCCCCGGGGGCTATGGCTACACCTTC. The encoded protein is CASSYSMGPGGYGYTF.

This clone was seen just once. The rearrangement joins TRBV5-1 to TRBJ2-5; no firm D call. This CDR3 has 13 residues. The germline V gene encodes CDR1 SGHRS and CDR2 YFSETQ. Trimming stripped 1 base from V and 4 bases from J, with 8 bases between. This CDR3 reads CASSLLGIETQYF. For the CDR3, the DNA is TGCGCCAGCAGCTTGCTAGGTATAGAGACCCAGTACTTC.

V and J are TRBV6-1 and TRBJ1-5; 8 bases match TRBD1. V lost 2 bases and J lost 2; bases outside the gene matches: 2. Per germline, CDR1 MNHNS and CDR2 SASEGT. The CDR3 length is 15 residues. CDR3 loop: CASSEQGAGNQPQHF. CDR3 bases: TGTGCCAGCAGTGAACAGGGGGCGGGCAATCAGCCCCAGCATTTT.

This chain connects TRBV5-6 to TRBJ2-1; D perhaps matches TRBD2 (5 bases). The V end was cut by 4 bases, the J end by 5 bases, with 13 bases between. The CDR3 runs to 14 residues. CDR1 is SGHDT, CDR2 YYEEEE, per germline. The CDR3 DNA sequence: TGTGCCAGCAGCCCCGGACGGAGGAACAATGAGCAGTTCTTC. Its protein is CASSPGRRNNEQFF.

This chain joins TRBV5-1 and TRBJ1-2; tentative D call: TRBD1 (5 bases). The V end was cut by 4 bases, the J end by 1 base, with 14 bases between. The CDR3 sequence is 15 residues long. From germline, CDR1 is SGHRS and CDR2 YFSETQ. Here the CDR3 DNA reads TGCGCCAGCAGCGGGGAAAACAGGTTTAACTATGGCTACACCTTC. It translates to CASSGENRFNYGYTF. The whole variable domain, remainder taken from reference TRBV5-1 and TRBJ1-2, is KAGVTQTPRYLIKTRGQQVTLSCSPISGHRSVSWYQQTPGQGLQFLFEYFSETQRNKGNFPGRFSGRQFSNSRSEMNVSTLELGDSALYLCASSGENRFNYGYTFGSGTRLTVV.

By share, this clone counts as medium-sized. This sequence joins TRBV19 and TRBJ1-1, with 10 bases aligning to TRBD1. CDR1 is LNHDA and CDR2 is SQIVND in the germline V gene (reference sequence). The CDR3 sequence is 15 residues long. The V gene end was trimmed by 5 bases and the J gene end by 0 bases; junction bases not matched to a gene: 3. The CDR3 region is CASSAGTGVNTEAFF. CDR3 sequence (DNA): TGTGCCAGTAGTGCTGGGACAGGGGTGAACACTGAAGCTTTCTTT.

The chain employs TRBV21-1 and TRBJ1-6; the table's D call, TRBD1, was not checked against the DNA. TRBV21-1 is assigned pseudogene status. This CDR3 is built from 14 residues. The CDR3 loop reads CASRTALGVVTLHF. The CDR3 DNA reads TGTGCCAGCAGGACGGCCCTAGGGGTTGTAACCCTCCACTTT.

This chain joins TRBV7-3 and TRBJ2-7; D call uncertain. The CDR3 covers 15 residues. Germline CDR1 SGHTA, CDR2 FQGTGA. V lost 3 bases to trimming and J lost 0 bases, with 12 bases between them. The CDR3 region is CASSLQRVSSYEQYF. The CDR3, as DNA: TGTGCCAGCAGCTTGCAGCGTGTGAGCTCCTACGAGCAGTACTTC.

This sequence joins TRBV19 and TRBJ1-1; D not certain. There are 15 residues in the CDR3. V was clipped by 3 bases and J by 5 bases, with 16 bases between them. The germline V gene encodes CDR1 LNHDA and CDR2 SQIVND (reference sequence). The CDR3 region has the DNA TGTGCCAGTAGTATCTATGGCCCGGGTACGACTGAAGCTTTCTTT. Translating it yields CASSIYGPGTTEAFF. The full variable domain, completed using reference TRBV19 and TRBJ1-1, is DGGITQSPKYLFRKEGQNVTLSCEQNLNHDAMYWYRQDPGQGLRLIYYSQIVNDFQKGDIAEGYSVSREKKESFPLTVTSAQKNPTAFYLCASSIYGPGTTEAFFGQGTRLTVV.

The chain combines TRBV11-3 with TRBJ2-1, with 10 positions matching TRBD1. J was trimmed by 9 bases and V by 5 bases; bases with no gene match: 7. This CDR3 has 14 residues. CDR1 and CDR2 from the germline V gene are SGHNT and YENEEA. The CDR3 here is CASSRGQGRGEQFF. Here the CDR3 DNA reads TGTGCCAGCAGCCGGGGACAGGGGAGGGGTGAGCAGTTCTTC.

V and J are TRBV2 and TRBJ2-1; 12 bases line up with TRBD2. The germline gives CDR1 SNHLY, CDR2 FYNNEI. The CDR3 is 18 amino acids. With V trimmed by 3 bases and J by 8 bases, 14 bases remained unmatched. CDR3 DNA: TGTGCCAGCAGTGAGTTAGCTCTAGCGGGAGGGCCTAGCGATGAGCAGTTCTTC. Translation gives CASSELALAGGPSDEQFF.

This CDR3 is CASQKGTLTEKLFF. CDR3 DNA: TGTGCCAGCCAAAAGGGGACTTTAACGGAAAAACTGTTTTTT. The rearrangement links TRBV19 to TRBJ1-4; a possible D gene is TRBD1 (5 bases). The V and J ends lost 9 bases and 8 bases respectively, with 19 bases between them. CDR1 is LNHDA, CDR2 SQIVND, per germline (reference sequence). This CDR3 spans 14 amino acids.

The chain has TRBV5-1 and TRBJ2-1, with D perhaps TRBD2 (5 bases). This CDR3 has 14 residues. Germline values: CDR1 SGHRS, CDR2 YFSETQ. V dropped 1 base and J dropped 8 bases, with 13 bases sitting between them. The CDR3 DNA follows: TGCGCCAGCAGCTTGATCACCAGCGGCGATGAGCAGTTCTTC. Translated: CASSLITSGDEQFF. The whole variable domain, remainder taken from reference TRBV5-1 and TRBJ2-1, is KAGVTQTPRYLIKTRGQQVTLSCSPISGHRSVSWYQQTPGQGLQFLFEYFSETQRNKGNFPGRFSGRQFSNSRSEMNVSTLELGDSALYLCASSLITSGDEQFFGPGTRLTVL.

In the case of this clone: Different DNA sequences within this sample yield the same CDR3. The genes are TRBV10-3 and TRBJ2-1, with 9 bases lining up with TRBD2. CDR3 length: 19 residues. Germline V gives CDR1 ENHRY, CDR2 SYGVKD. J gave up 0 bases and V 3 bases, and 12 bases lay outside the gene matches. The CDR3 sequence is CAISDGRGGLSSSYNEQFF. CDR3 bases: TGTGCCATCAGTGACGGGCGGGGGGGTCTCTCGAGCTCCTACAATGAGCAGTTCTTC.

In its sample, this clone was seen once. The CDR3 protein is CASSWDSNYGYTF. The CDR3 bases are TGTGCCAGCAGCTGGGACAGTAACTATGGCTACACCTTC. The rearrangement joins TRBV7-9 to TRBJ1-2, with 7 bases aligning to TRBD1. J gave up 1 base and V 4 bases, and 0 bases lay outside the gene matches. This CDR3 comprises 13 residues. Germline assignment: CDR1 SEHNR and CDR2 FQNEAQ (reference sequence).